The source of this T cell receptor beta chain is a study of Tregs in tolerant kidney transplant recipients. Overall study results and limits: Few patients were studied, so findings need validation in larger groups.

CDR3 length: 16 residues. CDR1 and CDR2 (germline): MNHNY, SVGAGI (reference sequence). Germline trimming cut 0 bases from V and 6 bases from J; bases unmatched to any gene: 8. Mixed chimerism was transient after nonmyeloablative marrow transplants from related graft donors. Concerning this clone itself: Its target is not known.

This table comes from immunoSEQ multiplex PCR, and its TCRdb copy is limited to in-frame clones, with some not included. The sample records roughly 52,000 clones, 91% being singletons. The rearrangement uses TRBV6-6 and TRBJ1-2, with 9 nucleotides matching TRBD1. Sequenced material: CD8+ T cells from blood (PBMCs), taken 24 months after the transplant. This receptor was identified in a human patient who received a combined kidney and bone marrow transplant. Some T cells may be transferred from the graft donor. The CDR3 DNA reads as TGTGCCAGCAGTTACTCGGCCCGGGACAGGGATAATGGCTACACCTTC. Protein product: CASSYSARDRDNGYTF.